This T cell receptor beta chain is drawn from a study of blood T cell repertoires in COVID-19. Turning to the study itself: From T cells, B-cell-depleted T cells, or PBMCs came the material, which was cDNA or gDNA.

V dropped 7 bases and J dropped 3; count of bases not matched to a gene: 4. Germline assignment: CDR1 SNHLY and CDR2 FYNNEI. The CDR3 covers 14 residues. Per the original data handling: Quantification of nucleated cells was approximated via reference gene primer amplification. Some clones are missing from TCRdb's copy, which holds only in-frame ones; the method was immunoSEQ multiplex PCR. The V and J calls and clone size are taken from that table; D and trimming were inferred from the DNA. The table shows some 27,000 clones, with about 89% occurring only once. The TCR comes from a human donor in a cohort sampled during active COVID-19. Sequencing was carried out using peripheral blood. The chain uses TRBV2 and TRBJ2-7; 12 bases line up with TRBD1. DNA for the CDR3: TGTGCCAGCACGGGGACAGGGGGCTTCTACGAGCAGTACTTC. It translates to CASTGTGGFYEQYF.